This T cell receptor (beta chain) derives from a study of Ad26.COV2.S vaccination and SARS-CoV-2 variants. Overall study context: Intramuscular Ad26.COV2.S doses were given once or twice, 56 days apart.

Stated treatment: roughly 19 received Ad26.COV2.S at low or high dose, single or two shots; roughly 5 received placebo; per-sample allocation not given. Collection of the samples took place on day 63 after the first injection of vaccine or placebo. Ad26.COV2.S expressed prefusion-stabilized spike from the original Wuhan strain. TCRdb keeps only in-frame clones here, not all; method: immunoSEQ multiplex PCR. The sample has about 680,000 clones, approximately 88% seen once; the top ten hold approximately 1.5%. V was pared by 3 bases and J by 5 bases, with 10 bases between. Germline CDR1 KGHSH, CDR2 LQKENI. This CDR3 comprises 14 residues. This clone was detected once. Antigen specificity is unknown. Findings and limits, study-wide: There was reportedly substantial breadth in spike-specific CD8+ and CD4+ T cell responses after vaccination.

The source material was peripheral blood, sampled in a trial of Ad26.COV2.S vaccine versus placebo. This clonotype originated in a person between 18 and 65 years old who received the Ad26.COV2.S COVID-19 vaccine or a placebo. This chain joins TRBV18 and TRBJ1-4, with D uncertain. The CDR3 nucleotides read TGTGCCAGCTCACCGGTCGGACTAAATGAAAAACTGTTTTTT. Protein: CASSPVGLNEKLFF.